Each of the 15 T cell receptor beta chains below was sequenced from the same sample in a study of blood T cell repertoires in COVID-19. TCRdb keeps only in-frame clones here, not all; method: immunoSEQ multiplex PCR. Among more than 150,000 clones listed, around nine tenths were seen once. Sequencing input: peripheral blood. The origin of the receptors is a woman in her sixties or seventies with COVID-19, enrolled during active disease.

The chain is built from TRBV30 and TRBJ1-2; 8 bases are a match to TRBD1. The CDR3 runs to 14 residues. Germline trimming cut 3 bases from V and 5 bases from J; bases unmatched to any gene: 8. Germline assignment: CDR1 GTSNPN and CDR2 SVGIG (reference sequence). CDR3 DNA sequence: TGTGCCTGGAGCGATGAAACAGGGGGTTATGGCTACACCTTC. Translation: CAWSDETGGYGYTF.

This rearrangement joins TRBV19 to TRBJ1-2; 7 bases agree with TRBD1. The V and J ends lost 6 bases and 2 bases, in that order; junction bases with no gene match: 3. Germline-derived CDR1 and CDR2 are LNHDA and SQIVND (reference sequence). This CDR3 region has 13 residues. The CDR3 DNA sequence: TGTGCCAGTAGCGACAGGGACAACTATGGCTACACCTTC. This codes for CASSDRDNYGYTF.

This chain joins TRBV7-2 and TRBJ2-1, with 10 bases that match TRBD2. The CDR3 length is 13 residues. The germline CDR1 and CDR2 sequences are SGHTA and FQGNSA. The ends lost 4 bases at V and 8 bases at J; junction bases unmatched: 2. The CDR3 sequence is CASSSSGRHEQFF. The DNA for the CDR3 is TGTGCCAGCAGCTCTAGCGGGAGACATGAGCAGTTCTTC.

The V call is TRBV28, the J call TRBJ1-5; D unresolved. The germline CDR1 and CDR2 sequences are MDHEN and SYDVKM. This CDR3 is 14 amino acids long. Trimming shortened V by 8 bases and J by 3 bases, and 14 bases separated the two germline ends. CDR3 residues: CASRASHFNQPQHF. The CDR3 DNA reads as TGTGCCAGCCGCGCATCCCACTTCAATCAGCCCCAGCATTTT.

This clone was counted only a few times. This chain uses TRBV2 with TRBJ2-7; 9 bases map to TRBD1. Unmatched junction bases numbered 2, after V lost 4 bases and J lost 1 base. Germline assignment: CDR1 SNHLY and CDR2 FYNNEI. The CDR3 runs 14 residues. The CDR3 nucleotides are TGTGCCAGCAGTGTGGGACAGGGATCCTACGAGCAGTACTTC. This encodes CASSVGQGSYEQYF.

The V and J genes are TRBV9 and TRBJ2-1; 8 positions agree with TRBD1. The CDR3 spans 16 residues. The germline CDR1 and CDR2 sequences are SGDLS and YYNGEE. J was trimmed by 8 bases and V by 2 bases; bases with no gene match: 12. The CDR3: CASSVGPGQAGHEQFF. CDR3 in DNA: TGTGCCAGCAGCGTGGGACCGGGACAGGCGGGTCATGAGCAGTTCTTC.

The genes are TRBV6-5 and TRBJ2-3; TRBD2 matches 12 bases. Trimming at V came to 5 bases and at J to 5 bases, leaving 5 bases not matched to a gene. CDR3 size: 15 residues. Germline V gene sequence: CDR1 MNHEY, CDR2 SVGAGI. CDR3 amino acids: CASSPQLAGGDTQYF. The CDR3 nucleotides are TGTGCCAGCAGTCCACAACTAGCGGGAGGAGATACGCAGTATTTT.

V usage is TRBV5-1 and J usage is TRBJ2-1, with 11 bases lining up with TRBD2. This CDR3 contains 15 residues. V shed 1 base, J shed 13 bases, and the junction held 10 bases outside the gene matches. CDR1 is SGHRS and CDR2 is YFSETQ in the germline V gene. The CDR3 sequence: CASSLQILAGGRQFF. CDR3 DNA: TGCGCCAGCAGCTTGCAAATCCTAGCGGGAGGACGACAGTTCTTC.

This chain links TRBV7-9 with TRBJ1-2; TRBD1 is a possible D gene (6 bases). Germline assignment: CDR1 SEHNR and CDR2 FQNEAQ (reference sequence). Trimming cost V 3 bases and J 10 bases, with 9 bases left between them. The CDR3 runs to 11 residues. The CDR3 loop is CASSLKGDYTF. The CDR3 DNA follows: TGTGCCAGCAGCTTGAAGGGGGACTACACCTTC.

The rearrangement joins TRBV2 to TRBJ1-2; D unclear. Per germline, CDR1 SNHLY and CDR2 FYNNEI. There are 14 residues in the CDR3. V was pared by 3 bases and J by 5 bases, with 13 bases between. The CDR3 spells CASSDGRLWYGYTF. The CDR3 DNA sequence: TGTGCCAGCAGTGATGGCAGACTCTGGTATGGCTACACCTTC. Drawing the rest from reference TRBV2 and TRBJ1-2, the complete variable domain is EPEVTQTPSHQVTQMGQEVILRCVPISNHLYFYWYRQILGQKVEFLVSFYNNEISEKSEIFDDQFSVERPDGSNFTLKIRSTKLEDSAMYFCASSDGRLWYGYTFGSGTRLTVV.

The J gene is TRBJ2-7, the V gene TRBV28, with 11 positions matching TRBD2. Germline values: CDR1 MDHEN, CDR2 SYDVKM. Trimming removed 4 bases from V and 4 bases from J; junction bases left unmatched: 6. This CDR3 comprises 15 residues. CDR3 in DNA: TGTGCCAGCAGTTCCCTCGGGACTAGCGGATACGAGCAGTACTTC. Its translation is CASSSLGTSGYEQYF.

The rearrangement links TRBV5-1 to TRBJ1-3; D gene ambiguous. The V gene lost 1 base and the J gene lost 0 bases, with 11 bases spanning the gap. Germline values: CDR1 SGHRS, CDR2 YFSETQ. The CDR3 is 16 residues long. The CDR3 nucleotides are TGCGCCAGCAGCTTGTTGTTGGGGAGCTCTGGAAACACCATATATTTT. Encoded protein: CASSLLLGSSGNTIYF.

This rearrangement joins TRBV11-3 to TRBJ1-6; 9 positions match TRBD1. CDR3 length: 15 residues. V shed 4 bases, J shed 9 bases, and the junction held 7 bases outside the gene matches. CDR1 and CDR2 from the germline V gene are SGHNT and YENEEA. The CDR3 protein is CASSSPGTGFSPLHF. In nucleotides, the CDR3 is TGTGCCAGCAGCTCGCCCGGGACAGGGTTTTCACCCCTCCACTTT. The full variable domain, with the rest looked up from reference TRBV11-3 and TRBJ1-6, is EAGVVQSPRYKIIEKKQPVAFWCNPISGHNTLYWYLQNLGQGPELLIRYENEEAVDDSQLPKDRFSAERLKGVDSTLKIQPAELGDSAVYLCASSSPGTGFSPLHFGNGTRLTVT.

The rearrangement links TRBV4-1 to TRBJ1-2; unclear D gene. CDR3 length equals 14 residues. V gave up 1 base and J gave up 6 bases, with 12 bases separating them. Germline V CDR1 and CDR2: MGHRA, YSYEKL. The CDR3 nucleotides read TGCGCCAGCAGCCAAGCTCCAGGATTCAATGGCTACACCTTC. Its translation is CASSQAPGFNGYTF.

This clone was counted a single time. The genes are TRBV6-1 and TRBJ1-3; D may be TRBD1 (5 bases). The ends were cut back, 4 bases at V and 1 base at J, with 17 bases in the middle. Germline-derived CDR1 and CDR2 are MNHNS and SASEGT. The CDR3 runs to 17 residues. Here the CDR3 DNA reads TGTGCCAGCAGTGGAACAGTCGGGGGGACGTCTGGAAACACCATATATTTT. Translated, it gives CASSGTVGGTSGNTIYF.